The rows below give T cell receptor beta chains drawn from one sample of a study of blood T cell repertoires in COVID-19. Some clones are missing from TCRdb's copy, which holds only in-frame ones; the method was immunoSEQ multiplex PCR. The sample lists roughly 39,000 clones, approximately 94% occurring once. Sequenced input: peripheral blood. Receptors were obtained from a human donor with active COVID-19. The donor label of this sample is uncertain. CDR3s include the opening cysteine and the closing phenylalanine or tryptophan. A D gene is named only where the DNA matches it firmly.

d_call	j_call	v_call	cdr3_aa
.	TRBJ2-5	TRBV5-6	CASSLVLTGRPGETQYF
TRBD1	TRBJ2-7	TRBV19	CASSVGQGRYEQYF
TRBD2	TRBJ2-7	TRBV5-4	CASSPQAGAGYEQYF
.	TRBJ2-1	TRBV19	CASSSGIPNEQFF
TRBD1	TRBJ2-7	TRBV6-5	CASSRQGAKYEQYF
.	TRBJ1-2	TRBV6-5	CASRAGNYGYTF
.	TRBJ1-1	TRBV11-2	CATGSQVRNTEAFF
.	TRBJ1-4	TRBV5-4	CASTKGMSNEKLFF
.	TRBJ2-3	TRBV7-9	CASSIGRGADTQYF
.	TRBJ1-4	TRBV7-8	CASSLGVGRNEKLFF
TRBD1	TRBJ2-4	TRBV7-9	CASSLTGGLAKNIQYF
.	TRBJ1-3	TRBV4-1	CASRDSAISGNTIYF
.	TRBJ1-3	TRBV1	CTSSQNLRGKRTDAGNTIYF
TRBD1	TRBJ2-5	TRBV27	CASSTLQGTRQTQYF
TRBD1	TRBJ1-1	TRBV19	CASSMRGPMNTEAFF
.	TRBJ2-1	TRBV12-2	CASRLSLAGGCSYNEQFF
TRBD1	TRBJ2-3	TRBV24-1	CATSDVGTGGADTQYF
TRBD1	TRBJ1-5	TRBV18	CASSTGTGVNQPQHF
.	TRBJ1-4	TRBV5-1	CASSPPGATNEKLFF
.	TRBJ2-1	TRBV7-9	CASSPGIGEQFF
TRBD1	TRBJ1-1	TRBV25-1	CASSGQGMTEAFF
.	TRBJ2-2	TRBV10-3	CAISQGSGELFF
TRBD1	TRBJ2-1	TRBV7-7	CASSQSGQGAVEQFF
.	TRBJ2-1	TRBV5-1	CASRAGTLSSYNEQFF
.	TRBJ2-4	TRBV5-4	CASSLSGGGLLNIQYF
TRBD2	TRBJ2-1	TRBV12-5	CASGFILSGKGTYNEQFF
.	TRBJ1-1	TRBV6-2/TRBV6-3	CASSLTDVNTEAFF
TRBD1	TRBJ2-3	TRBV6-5	CASSQDRGTDTQYF
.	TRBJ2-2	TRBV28	CASSLVAPAGELFF
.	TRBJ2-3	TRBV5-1	CASSGQGLAGTDTQYF
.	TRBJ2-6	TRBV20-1	CSASDGVLEAGANVLTF